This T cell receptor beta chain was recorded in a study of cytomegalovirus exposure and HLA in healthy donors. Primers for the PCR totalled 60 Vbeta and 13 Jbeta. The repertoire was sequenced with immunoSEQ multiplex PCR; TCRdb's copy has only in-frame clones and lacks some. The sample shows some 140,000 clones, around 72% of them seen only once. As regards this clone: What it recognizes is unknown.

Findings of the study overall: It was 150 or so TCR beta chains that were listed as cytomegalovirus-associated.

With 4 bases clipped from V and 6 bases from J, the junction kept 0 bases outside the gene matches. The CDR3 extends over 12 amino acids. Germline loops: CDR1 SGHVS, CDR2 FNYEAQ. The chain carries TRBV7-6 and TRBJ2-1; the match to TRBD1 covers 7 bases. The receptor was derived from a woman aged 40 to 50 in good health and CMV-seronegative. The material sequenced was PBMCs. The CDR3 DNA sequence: TGTGCCAGCAGCTCAGGGGGCAATGAGCAGTTCTTC. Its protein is CASSSGGNEQFF.